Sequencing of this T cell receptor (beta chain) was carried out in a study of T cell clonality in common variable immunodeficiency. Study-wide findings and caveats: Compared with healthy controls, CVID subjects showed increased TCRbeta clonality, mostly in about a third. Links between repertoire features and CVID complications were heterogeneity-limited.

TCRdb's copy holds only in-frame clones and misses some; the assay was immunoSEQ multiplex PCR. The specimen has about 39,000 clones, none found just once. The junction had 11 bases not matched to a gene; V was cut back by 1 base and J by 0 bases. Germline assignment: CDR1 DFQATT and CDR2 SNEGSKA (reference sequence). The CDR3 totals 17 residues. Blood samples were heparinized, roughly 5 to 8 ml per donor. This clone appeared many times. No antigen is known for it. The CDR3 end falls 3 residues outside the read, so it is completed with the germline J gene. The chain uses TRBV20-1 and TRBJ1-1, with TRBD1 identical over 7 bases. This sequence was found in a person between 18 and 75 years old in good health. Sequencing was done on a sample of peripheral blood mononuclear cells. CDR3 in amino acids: CSARGGDRKTMNTEAFF. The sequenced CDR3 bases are TGCAGTGCTAGAGGGGGGGACAGAAAAACCATGAACACTGAA.